The 27 T cell receptor beta chains reported below all come from one sample, sequenced in a study of beta chain features in type 1 diabetes. Isolated RNA was reverse transcribed in full, so expressed TCRB transcripts were sequenced. Sequenced by immunoSEQ multiplex PCR; TCRdb stores in-frame clones only, minus some. This table holds some 330,000 clones, 8% to 13% found once. The sample consisted of naive CD4+ T cells from blood. All receptors derive from a young woman in good health.

V and J are TRBV4-3 and TRBJ2-3; the match to TRBD2 covers 11 bases. Germline V gene sequence: CDR1 LGHNA, CDR2 YSLEER. With 1 base clipped from V and 2 bases from J, the junction kept 11 bases outside the gene matches. There are 19 residues in the CDR3. CDR3 amino acids: CASSQAIEGTSGFTDTQYF. CDR3 nucleotides: TGCGCCAGCAGCCAAGCCATCGAAGGGACTAGCGGTTTCACAGATACGCAGTATTTT.

This clone was counted only a few times. This chain connects TRBV9 to TRBJ2-1; 12 nucleotides align to TRBD2. Trimming took 4 bases from V and 5 from J; bases not matched to a gene: 13. This CDR3 has 18 amino acids. CDR1 is SGDLS and CDR2 is YYNGEE in the germline V gene. For the CDR3, the DNA is TGTGCCAGCAGCATGGCTAGCGGGAGGGGTCGGGGGAACAATGAGCAGTTCTTC. Protein product: CASSMASGRGRGNNEQFF.

This clone has only one observation. V gene TRBV6-5 combines with J gene TRBJ2-7; tentatively, D is TRBD1 (6 bases). With 0 bases removed from V and 4 bases from J, the gap between germline ends came to 13 bases. The CDR3 loop spans 15 amino acids. CDR1 MNHEY and CDR2 SVGAGI come from the germline V gene. The CDR3 sequence is CASSYSSEGVYEQYF. The CDR3 bases are TGTGCCAGCAGTTACTCAAGCGAGGGGGTTTACGAGCAGTACTTC.

A few counts support this clone. The CDR3 sequence: CASRVGDQPQHF. In nucleotides, the CDR3 is TGTGCCAGCAGGGTAGGGGATCAGCCCCAGCATTTT. J is TRBJ1-5 and V is TRBV28; a possible D gene is TRBD1 (5 bases). V was shortened by 6 bases and J by 5 bases, with 8 bases between the two germline ends. CDR3 length: 12 residues. The germline CDR1 and CDR2 sequences are MDHEN and SYDVKM.

The chain links TRBV4-2 to TRBJ1-1; possibly TRBD1 for D (6 bases). Germline CDR1 is LGHNA and CDR2 is YNFKEQ. Trimming removed 4 bases from V and 9 bases from J, with 12 bases in between. The CDR3 runs to 12 residues. The CDR3 loop reads CASSPPTGKAFF. The CDR3 DNA follows: TGTGCCAGCAGCCCACCTACAGGGAAAGCTTTCTTT.

This clone occurred a few times. The rearrangement uses TRBV19 and TRBJ2-7, with 8 bases fitting TRBD1. J was trimmed by 3 bases and V by 7 bases; bases with no gene match: 8. The CDR3 runs 14 residues. Looked up from germline, CDR1 is LNHDA and CDR2 is SQIVND (reference sequence). As DNA, the CDR3 is TGTGCCAGTACACTGACAGGGGCCAGCTACGAGCAGTACTTC. The encoded protein is CASTLTGASYEQYF.

This clone was seen repeatedly, ten times or more. The chain joins TRBV29-1 to TRBJ2-5; maybe TRBD1 (5 bases). Trimming pared 3 bases from V and 1 base from J, leaving 9 bases between. The CDR3 is made up of 13 amino acids. CDR1 is SQVTM, CDR2 ANQGSEA, per germline. The DNA for the CDR3 is TGCAGCGTTGACAGGGTTGGCCAAGAGACCCAGTACTTC. It codes for CSVDRVGQETQYF. The full variable domain, completed using reference TRBV29-1 and TRBJ2-5, is SAVISQKPSRDICQRGTSLTIQCQVDSQVTMMFWYRQQPGQSLTLIATANQGSEATYESGFVIDKFPISRPNLTFSTLTVSNMSPEDSSIYLCSVDRVGQETQYFGPGTRLLVL.

In this sample, this clone turned up a few times. The J gene is TRBJ1-5, the V gene TRBV19; perhaps TRBD1 as D (5 bases). Germline-derived CDR1 and CDR2 are LNHDA and SQIVND (reference sequence). Trimming cost V 5 bases and J 6 bases, with 11 bases left between them. The CDR3 has 13 residues. The CDR3 sequence is CASSRQLSQPQHF. The CDR3 DNA is TGTGCCAGTAGTCGACAGCTGAGTCAGCCCCAGCATTTT.

DNA of the CDR3: TGTGCCAGCAGCCGCGGGGCGGGGCCAGATACGCAGTATTTT. This gives the protein CASSRGAGPDTQYF. The rearrangement links TRBV11-1 to TRBJ2-3; a weak D match, TRBD2 (6 bases). The V gene lost 5 bases and the J gene lost 4 bases, with 13 bases spanning the gap. The CDR3 spans 14 residues. The V gene's germline CDR1 is SGHAT and CDR2 FQDESV (reference sequence).

This clone was seen only a few times. The chain is built from TRBV18 and TRBJ2-5; 10 bases map to TRBD1. Germline V gene data show CDR1 as KGHSH and CDR2 as LQKENI. Losses at the gene ends were 6 bases for V and 5 bases for J; bases not matched to a gene: 6. The CDR3 extends over 14 amino acids. Written as DNA, the CDR3 is TGTGCCAGCTCCCCGGGACAGGGGTTGGAGACCCAGTACTTC. Its protein is CASSPGQGLETQYF.

This clone was seen a handful of times. V and J are TRBV7-6 and TRBJ2-1; D is perhaps TRBD2 (6 bases). Trimming removed 2 bases from V and 9 bases from J, with 14 bases in between. This CDR3 is built from 14 residues. Germline loops: CDR1 SGHVS, CDR2 FNYEAQ. The DNA of the CDR3 is TGTGCCAGCAGCTTAATGGGCATGGGGGGTGAGCAGTTCTTC. It specifies CASSLMGMGGEQFF.

J is TRBJ1-1 and V is TRBV11-2; TRBD1 agrees at 7 bases. The CDR3 runs 13 residues. V gave up 6 bases and J gave up 3 bases; unmatched junction bases: 4. The V gene's germline CDR1 is SGHAT and CDR2 FQNNGV. CDR3 in amino acids: CASRQTGDTEAFF. CDR3 bases: TGTGCCAGCAGGCAAACAGGGGACACTGAAGCTTTCTTT.

This chain connects TRBV7-6 to TRBJ2-2; 8 bases line up with TRBD2. Trimming at V came to 7 bases and at J to 5 bases, leaving 9 bases not matched to a gene. This CDR3 has 15 amino acids. Per the germline V gene, CDR1 is SGHVS and CDR2 is FNYEAQ. The CDR3 protein is CASTPGLADTGELFF. For the CDR3, the DNA is TGTGCCAGCACCCCCGGACTAGCAGATACCGGGGAGCTGTTTTTT.

This clone was counted between two and nine times. The V gene is TRBV7-8, the J gene TRBJ2-3; maybe TRBD2 (7 bases). CDR1 SGHVS and CDR2 FQNEAQ come from the germline V gene. This CDR3 has 15 residues. V lost 10 bases and J 4 bases, leaving 21 bases between the germline ends. DNA for the CDR3: TGTGCCACCTCACAGGGAGGGCCTGGCGCAGATACGCAGTATTTT. This translates into CATSQGGPGADTQYF.

This clone was detected only a few times. This chain joins TRBV27 and TRBJ1-2, with TRBD1 identical over 7 bases. The length of the CDR3 is 14 residues. Germline CDR1 is MNHEY and CDR2 is SMNVEV (reference sequence). Losses at the gene ends were 0 bases for V and 7 bases for J; bases not matched to a gene: 5. The CDR3 DNA sequence: TGTGCCAGCAGTTTATCCAGGGGGGTGATTGGCTACACCTTC. This gives the protein CASSLSRGVIGYTF.

The chain employs TRBV4-2 and TRBJ2-7; 10 bases fit TRBD1. V shed 4 bases and J 4 bases; nucleotides not matched to a gene: 7. The CDR3 runs to 15 residues. Germline values: CDR1 LGHNA, CDR2 YNFKEQ. DNA for the CDR3: TGTGCCAGCAGCCGACCGGGACAGGGGACTTACGAGCAGTACTTC. Translating gives CASSRPGQGTYEQYF.

V is TRBV7-2 and J is TRBJ1-5; perhaps TRBD1 as D (5 bases). The V gene lost 10 bases and the J gene lost 0 bases, with 16 bases spanning the gap. The CDR3 runs 15 residues. CDR1 SGHTA and CDR2 FQGNSA come from the germline V gene. The DNA for the CDR3 is TGTGCCACCCTTGACAGCCCATATAGCAATCAGCCCCAGCATTTT. Encoded protein: CATLDSPYSNQPQHF.

This clone was seen only a few times. V and J are TRBV21-1 and TRBJ2-7; the table's TRBD1 call for D was not verified on the DNA. TRBV21-1 is a listed pseudogene. The length of the CDR3 is 17 residues. The CDR3 sequence is CASSKGPGCWAPYEQYF. The CDR3 DNA is TGTGCCAGCAGCAAAGGTCCAGGGTGTTGGGCCCCTTACGAGCAGTACTTC.

The V gene is TRBV6-5, the J gene TRBJ2-1, with 9 bases that match TRBD2. Germline values: CDR1 MNHEY, CDR2 SVGAGI. V was clipped by 0 bases and J by 4 bases; unmatched bases: 4. The length of the CDR3 is 16 residues. Here the CDR3 DNA reads TGTGCCAGCAGTTACTCTCTAGCGGGAATTTACAATGAGCAGTTCTTC. Its translation is CASSYSLAGIYNEQFF.

Only a few counts were recorded for this clone. The chain uses TRBV30 and TRBJ1-4; TRBD1 matches 7 bases. The germline CDR1 and CDR2 sequences are GTSNPN and SVGIG (reference sequence). The V segment lost 1 base and the J segment 5 bases; nucleotides outside the gene matches: 4. The CDR3 is 14 amino acids. CDR3 in amino acids: CAWSGQGANEKLFF. The CDR3 DNA follows: TGTGCCTGGAGTGGACAGGGTGCCAATGAAAAACTGTTTTTT. The entire variable domain, with the rest obtained from reference TRBV30 and TRBJ1-4, is as follows: SQTIHQWPATLVQPVGSPLSLECTVEGTSNPNLYWYRQAAGRGLQLLFYSVGIGQISSEVPQNLSASRPQDRQFILSSKKLLLSDSGFYLCAWSGQGANEKLFFGSGTQLSVL.

This chain connects TRBV18 to TRBJ2-7; TRBD1 might be the D (6 bases). Trimming left V 6 bases short and J 5 bases short, with 23 bases between. The CDR3 covers 16 residues. CDR1 is KGHSH and CDR2 is LQKENI in the germline V gene. In nucleotides, the CDR3 is TGTGCCAGCTCCTCATTTCCAACAGGGAACCTCGACGAGCAGTACTTC. It yields the protein CASSSFPTGNLDEQYF.

This clone was counted a few times. The J gene is TRBJ1-2, the V gene TRBV14, with 12 bases identical to TRBD1. Germline-derived CDR1 and CDR2 are SGHDN and FVKESK. The CDR3 consists of 14 residues. Trimming took 4 bases from V and 8 from J; bases not matched to a gene: 5. CDR3 residues: CASSRQGTGGGYTF. The CDR3 DNA sequence: TGTGCCAGCAGCCGACAAGGGACAGGGGGCGGCTACACCTTC.

This clone turned up a few times. The chain is built from TRBV28 and TRBJ1-2; 9 nucleotides agree with TRBD1. V was pared by 5 bases and J by 8 bases, with 12 bases of the junction left unmatched. Germline loops: CDR1 MDHEN, CDR2 SYDVKM. CDR3 length: 15 residues. The CDR3: CASSILLGQGGGYTF. The CDR3 nucleotides read TGTGCCAGCAGTATCCTTCTGGGACAGGGCGGAGGCTACACCTTC.

This clone occurred a few times. J is TRBJ1-5 and V is TRBV4-1; TRBD1 aligns across 8 bases. The CDR3 length is 16 residues. J was trimmed by 6 bases and V by 1 base; bases with no gene match: 8. Per germline, CDR1 MGHRA and CDR2 YSYEKL. In DNA, the CDR3 is TGCGCCAGCAGCCAAGTCGGCAGGGGGCAGATTCAGCCCCAGCATTTT. Protein sequence: CASSQVGRGQIQPQHF.

This rearrangement joins TRBV7-9 to TRBJ2-7, with 12 bases aligning to TRBD2. After removal of 3 bases from V and 5 bases from J, the junction contained 5 bases not matched to a gene. CDR1 SEHNR and CDR2 FQNEAQ come from the germline V gene (reference sequence). CDR3 length equals 15 residues. The CDR3 sequence: CASSFQGLAGHEQYF. The CDR3 DNA sequence: TGTGCCAGCAGCTTCCAGGGACTAGCGGGCCACGAGCAGTACTTC. Full variable domain (missing parts from reference TRBV7-9 and TRBJ2-7): DTGVSQNPRHKITKRGQNVTFRCDPISEHNRLYWYRQTLGQGPEFLTYFQNEAQLEKSRLLSDRFSAERPKGSFSTLEIQRTEQGDSAMYLCASSFQGLAGHEQYFGPGTRLTVT.

This chain links TRBV5-1 with TRBJ2-7, with D perhaps matching TRBD2 (5 bases). This CDR3 contains 14 residues. Between the trimmed V and J ends, which lost 1 base and 0 bases, there was a span of 8 bases. The germline CDR1 and CDR2 sequences are SGHRS and YFSETQ. The CDR3 protein is CASSLSGISYEQYF. CDR3 coding DNA: TGCGCCAGCAGCTTGAGCGGCATCTCCTACGAGCAGTACTTC.

The CDR3 nucleotides are TGTGCCAGCAGTTTGCGGGGTACAGGGGGCGCAAAAACTGAAGCTTTCTTT. Translating it yields CASSLRGTGGAKTEAFF. This rearrangement joins TRBV28 to TRBJ1-1; 9 bases are a match to TRBD1. Losses at the gene ends were 3 bases for V and 5 bases for J; bases not matched to a gene: 13. CDR1 and CDR2 (germline): MDHEN, SYDVKM. The CDR3 contains 17 residues.